This T cell receptor beta chain was identified during a study of T-cell reconstitution after alpha-beta-depleted transplantation in children. A library of TCRbeta sequences, prepared with unique molecular identifiers, was generated. TCRdb fed the PCR reads into MiXCR, producing one record per CDR3 protein. The sample lists more than 90,000 distinct CDR3 sequences, 7% to 10% occurring once. The table lists this clonotype with many counts. Germline CDR1 reads SGHDT; CDR2 reads YYEEEE. The J segment lost 3 bases and the V segment lost 4 bases, leaving 7 bases of the junction unmatched. The length of the CDR3 is 15 residues.

This TCR derives from a human donor who donated a stem cell graft to a child with congenital amegakaryocytic thrombocytopenia. The J gene is TRBJ2-4, the V gene TRBV5-6; 7 positions match TRBD2. The material was PBMCs from the stem cell graft donor, obtained from the stem cell graft. The chain's CDR3 is CASSTGPGGKNIQYF. CDR3 sequence (DNA): TGTGCCAGCAGCACCGGACCGGGAGGCAAAAACATTCAGTACTTC.